This T cell receptor (beta chain) was sequenced for a study of technical replicates of blood from a handful of donors. The protocol was immunoSEQ multiplex PCR, while the TCRdb copy is restricted to in-frame clones and leaves out a portion. Here the sample spans about 62,000 clones, roughly 91% being singletons. The germline V gene has CDR1 LGHNA and CDR2 YSLEER. V shed 0 bases and J 8 bases; nucleotides not matched to a gene: 2. The CDR3 covers 15 residues. This sequence joins TRBV4-3 and TRBJ2-1; 12 bases agree with TRBD2. Sequences were obtained from PBMCs. The sequence derives from a human donor in good health. Some clones in this sample may be carry-over from other donors' samples. CDR3 amino acids: CASSQETSGSHEQFF. In DNA form, the CDR3 reads TGCGCCAGCAGCCAAGAGACTAGCGGGAGCCATGAGCAGTTCTTC.